This T cell receptor (beta chain) was sequenced in a study of blood T cells in healthy people across ages. Using a J-beta primer mix together with a sample-barcoded 5' primer, a second PCR was run for about 6 to 12 cycles. TCRdb ran MiXCR on the 5' RACE reads and lists one entry per CDR3 protein. The profile shows about 1.6 million distinct CDR3 sequences, 30% to 35% of them singletons. Study results and caveats: A greater number of naive CD4+ cells and higher diversity distinguished long-lived donors from aged donors. As age increased, TCR beta diversity per million T cells fell in a roughly linear fashion.

Concerning this clonotype: Its antigen is not known.

The source material was blood. The receptor was derived from a woman in her 30s in good health.

The CDR3 loop is CSEQGHNEQFF. As DNA, the CDR3 is TGCAGTGAACAGGGCCACAATGAGCAGTTCTTC. The chain recombines TRBV20-1 with TRBJ2-1; the D gene is possibly TRBD1 (6 bases). Between the trimmed V and J ends, which lost 7 bases and 5 bases, there was a span of 9 bases. CDR3 length: 11 residues. Per the germline V gene, CDR1 is DFQATT and CDR2 is SNEGSKA (reference sequence).